A single sample gave rise to the 3 T cell receptor beta chains below, sequenced in a study of CD8+CD57+ T cells in acquired aplastic anemia. Genomic DNA, serving as template, underwent TCR beta VDJ and CDR3 profiling. One entry per CDR3 protein, called by TCRdb with MiXCR from the reads. The profile shows over 150,000 distinct CDR3 sequences, less than 65% of them singletons. For sequencing, patients were chosen who had shown expansion of CD8+CD57+ cells by flow cytometry. Sample: sorted CD4+, CD8+, or CD8+CD57+ T cells (not recorded which) from PBMCs. The receptors derive from a human donor with aplastic anemia.

The chain has TRBV7-2 and TRBJ1-1; weak D call: TRBD1 (6 bases). The CDR3 covers 14 residues. CDR1 is SGHTA, CDR2 FQGNSA, per germline. V lost 1 base and J 8 bases, leaving 14 bases between the germline ends. CDR3 nucleotides: TGTGCCAGCAGCTTAGAAGGCGGGGGCCAAGAAGCTTTCTTT. Protein sequence: CASSLEGGGQEAFF.

The V call is TRBV2, the J call TRBJ2-7; D tentatively reads TRBD1 or TRBD2 (5 bases each). Germline-derived CDR1 and CDR2 are SNHLY and FYNNEI. The CDR3 covers 13 residues. V gave up 6 bases and J gave up 4 bases, with 13 bases separating them. In DNA form, the CDR3 reads TGTGCCAGCAGGCTCCTCGGGGCTTACGAGCAGTACTTC. As protein: CASRLLGAYEQYF.

The chain employs TRBV19 and TRBJ2-3; 12 nucleotides agree with TRBD2. V lost 1 base and J lost 3; bases outside the gene matches: 2. Per the germline V gene, CDR1 is LNHDA and CDR2 is SQIVND (reference sequence). The CDR3 is 16 amino acids. The CDR3 DNA sequence: TGTGCCAGTAGTATAGGTCTAGCGGGGGGGACAGATACGCAGTATTTT. It is translated as CASSIGLAGGTDTQYF.